The TCR beta chain under discussion was sequenced for a study of blood T cell repertoires in COVID-19. Overall study context: The origin of the acute and convalescent COVID-19 samples was the United States, Italy and Spain. PBMCs, B-cell-depleted T cells, or T cells provided the cDNA or gDNA that made up the material.

How the authors handled the data: The authors estimated nucleated cell counts from reference gene primer amplification. Assay used: immunoSEQ multiplex PCR; TCRdb lists only in-frame clones, some missing. Clonal size and the V and J genes are those of that table, whereas D and trimming came from the DNA. The data hold about 140,000 clones, with approximately 84% observed a single time. The TCR originated in a human donor in a cohort sampled during active COVID-19. The source material was peripheral blood.

The CDR3 sequence: CASSATFTGNGYTF. The CDR3 nucleotides are TGTGCCAGTAGTGCAACCTTTACAGGGAATGGCTACACCTTC. The chain couples TRBV19 to TRBJ1-2; maybe TRBD1 (6 bases). Germline lookup yields CDR1 LNHDA and CDR2 SQIVND (reference sequence). This CDR3 has 14 residues. Trimming stripped 5 bases from V and 6 bases from J, with 16 bases between.